A selection of T cell receptor beta chains follows, all from one sample in a study of siplizumab effects on memory and regulatory T cells. Profiling relied on immunoSEQ multiplex PCR, and the TCRdb table lists in-frame clones only, not all of them. The data show some 100,000 clones, 95% to 97% seen once. Sample: naive CD4+ T cells sorted from blood. These receptors originate from a human donor in good health. The CDR3 runs from the conserved cysteine through the conserved F or W. The order of the fields is CDR3 length, D gene, V gene, J gene, clone size, CDR3 DNA, CDR3 protein. A D gene is named only where the DNA matches it firmly. Clone size is given for some rows only: seen once, a few or many times, or a class if the clone is expanded.

>16|TRBD2|TRBV5-4|TRBJ2-3|NA
TGTGCCAGCAGCCTAAGGGGACTAGCGAGGACAGATACGCAGTATTTT
CASSLRGLARTDTQYF
>15|NA|TRBV5-6|TRBJ2-7|NA
TGTGCCAGCAGCTTGGTGCAGGGGAGGGTGGACGAGCAGTACTTC
CASSLVQGRVDEQYF
>15|TRBD2|TRBV6-5|TRBJ2-1|NA
TGTGCCAGCAGCCCCAGGACTAGCGGGGGAGGTGAGCAGTTCTTC
CASSPRTSGGGEQFF
>19|NA|TRBV30|TRBJ1-2|NA
TGTGCCTGGAGTAATCTCTTACCGTATGATAGGAACCTTAACTATGGCTACACCTTC
CAWSNLLPYDRNLNYGYTF
>15|NA|TRBV7-2|TRBJ2-5|NA
TGTGCCAGCAGCTCCCTTTGGGGGAGGTCAGAGACCCAGTACTTC
CASSSLWGRSETQYF
>13|NA|TRBV23-1|TRBJ2-2|NA
TGCGCCAGCAGTCAAAGGGTTTCCGGGGAGCTGTTTTTT
CASSQRVSGELFF
>14|NA|TRBV11-2|TRBJ2-5|NA
TGTGCCAGCAGCTTGGGTCTTGATAAAGAGACCCAGTACTTC
CASSLGLDKETQYF
>18|TRBD2|TRBV4-1|TRBJ2-3|NA
TGCGCCAGCAGCCAAGGATTTTCTAGCGGGGGGATAGGAGATACGCAGTATTTT
CASSQGFSSGGIGDTQYF
>15|NA|TRBV4-1|TRBJ2-7|NA
TGCGCCAGCAGCCAAGGTCCTAGCCGGAGTTACGAGCAGTACTTC
CASSQGPSRSYEQYF
>16|TRBD2|TRBV5-4|TRBJ2-1|NA
TGTGCCAGCATCCCGGGGGGACTAGCGGGGTCCAATGAGCAGTTCTTC
CASIPGGLAGSNEQFF
>16|NA|TRBV9|TRBJ2-2|NA
TGTGCCAGCAGCGCCACTAGGGATCGTGACACCGGGGAGCTGTTTTTT
CASSATRDRDTGELFF
>13|NA|TRBV18|TRBJ1-5|NA
TGTGCCTCCGGAGATGGGGGCTATCAGCCCCAGCATTTT
CASGDGGYQPQHF
>13|NA|TRBV5-1|TRBJ1-2|NA
TGCGCCAGCAGCTTGGTATCGGGGGATGGCTACACCTTC
CASSLVSGDGYTF
>15|NA|TRBV7-2|TRBJ2-5|NA
TGTGCCAGCAGCAACAGGGACTGGTACCAAGAGACCCAGTACTTC
CASSNRDWYQETQYF
>14|NA|TRBV2|TRBJ2-3|NA
TGTGCCAGCAGTCCCTGGGACGGAGGAGATACGCAGTATTTT
CASSPWDGGDTQYF
>14|NA|TRBV28|TRBJ1-2|NA
TGTGCCAGCAGCCCTCTCCCTGGGAACTATGGCTACACCTTC
CASSPLPGNYGYTF
>15|NA|TRBV9|TRBJ1-3|NA
TGTGCCAGCAGCGTAGCAGATGGACTCGGAAACACCATATATTTT
CASSVADGLGNTIYF
>15|TRBD1|TRBV28|TRBJ1-1|once
TGTGCCAGCACCCAGCCAGGACAGGGCGGCACTGAAGCTTTCTTT
CASTQPGQGGTEAFF
>13|NA|TRBV10-3|TRBJ1-6|NA
TGTGCCTTCTCCATGGCCCATGATTCACCCCTCCACTTT
CAFSMAHDSPLHF
>10|NA|TRBV20-1|TRBJ1-1|NA
TGCACCTCCGGGAAGACTGAAGCTTTCTTT
CTSGKTEAFF
>11|NA|TRBV5-1|TRBJ1-2|NA
TGCGCCAGCAGCTTGGCGGGGCCCGTCACATTC
CASSLAGPVTF
>12|NA|TRBV6-1|TRBJ2-5|NA
TGTGCCAGCAGGAGGGACGTAGAGACCCAGTACTTC
CASRRDVETQYF
>16|NA|TRBV9|TRBJ1-1|NA
TGTGCCAGCAGCGCCGATTCGACAGCAGTTAACACTGAAGCTTTCTTT
CASSADSTAVNTEAFF
>13|NA|TRBV19|TRBJ2-2|NA
TGTGCCAGTAGTAGCCAGGTGGGCGGGGAGCTGTTTTTT
CASSSQVGGELFF
>15|NA|TRBV7-9|TRBJ2-1|few
TGTGCCAGCACCCCTCGGCGGAATGCCTACAATGAGCAGTTCTTC
CASTPRRNAYNEQFF
>17|NA|TRBV25-1|TRBJ2-5|NA
TGTGCCAGCAGTGAATCCCCGGGGAGGGGGCTCGGGGAGACCCAGTACTTC
CASSESPGRGLGETQYF
>14|NA|TRBV9|TRBJ2-5|NA
TGTGCCAGCAGCGTATTGGGAGAAGGGGAGACCCAGTACTTC
CASSVLGEGETQYF
>10|NA|TRBV19|TRBJ1-1|NA
TGTGCCACTACGGGCACTGAAGCTTTCTTT
CATTGTEAFF
>13|NA|TRBV18|TRBJ1-1|NA
TGTGCCAGCTCACCAGGGTCGGGCACTGAAGCTTTCTTT
CASSPGSGTEAFF